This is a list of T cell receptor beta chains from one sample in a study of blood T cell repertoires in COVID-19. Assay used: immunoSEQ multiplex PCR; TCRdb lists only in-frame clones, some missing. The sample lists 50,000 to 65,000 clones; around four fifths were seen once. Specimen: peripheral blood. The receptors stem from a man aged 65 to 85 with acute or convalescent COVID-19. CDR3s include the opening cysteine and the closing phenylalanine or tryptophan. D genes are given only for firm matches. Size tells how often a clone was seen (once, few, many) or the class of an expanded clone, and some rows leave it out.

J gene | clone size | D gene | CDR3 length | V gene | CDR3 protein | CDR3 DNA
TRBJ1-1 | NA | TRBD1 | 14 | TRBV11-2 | CASSSGQAYTEAFF | TGTGCCAGCAGCTCCGGACAGGCCTACACTGAAGCTTTCTTT
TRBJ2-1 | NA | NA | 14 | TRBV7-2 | CASSLDTFYNEQFF | TGTGCCAGCAGCTTGGACACCTTCTACAATGAGCAGTTCTTC
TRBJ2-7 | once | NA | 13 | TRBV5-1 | CASSRGHVYEQYF | TGCGCCAGCAGCAGGGGACACGTCTACGAGCAGTACTTC
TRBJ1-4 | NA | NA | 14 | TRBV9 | CASSPRALARGLFF | TGTGCCAGCAGCCCCCGCGCTCTCGCGCGGGGACTGTTTTTT
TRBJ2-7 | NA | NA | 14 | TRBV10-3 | CAISAKDSSYEQYF | TGTGCCATCAGTGCAAAGGACAGTTCCTACGAGCAGTACTTC
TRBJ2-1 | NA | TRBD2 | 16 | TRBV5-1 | CASSALSGAGDNEQFF | TGCGCCAGCAGCGCACTCAGCGGGGCAGGAGACAATGAGCAGTTCTTC
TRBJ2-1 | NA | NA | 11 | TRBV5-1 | CASGRSGGQFF | TGCGCCAGCGGGCGCAGCGGAGGGCAGTTCTTC
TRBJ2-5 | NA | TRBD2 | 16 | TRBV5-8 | CASSPGTSGYQETQYF | TGTGCCAGCAGCCCTGGGACTAGCGGGTATCAAGAGACCCAGTACTTC
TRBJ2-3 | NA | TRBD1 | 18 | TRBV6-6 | CASSPRQGFTSLTDTQYF | TGTGCCAGCAGTCCCCGACAGGGGTTTACCTCTCTCACAGATACGCAGTATTTT
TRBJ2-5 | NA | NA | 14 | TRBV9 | CASSVGVGPETQYF | TGTGCCAGCAGCGTAGGGGTGGGGCCCGAGACCCAGTACTTC
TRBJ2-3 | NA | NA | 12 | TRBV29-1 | CSSDGGLDTQYF | TGCAGCTCCGATGGGGGGTTAGATACGCAGTATTTT
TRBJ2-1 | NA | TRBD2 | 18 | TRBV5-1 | CASSLELAGGYSYNEQFF | TGCGCCAGCAGCTTGGAACTAGCGGGGGGCTACTCCTACAATGAGCAGTTCTTC
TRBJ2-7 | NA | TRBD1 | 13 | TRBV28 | CASGQGAPYEQYF | TGTGCCAGCGGACAGGGGGCTCCCTACGAGCAGTACTTC
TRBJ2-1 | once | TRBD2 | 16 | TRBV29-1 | CSVEEGRGGTYNEQFF | TGCAGCGTTGAAGAAGGACGGGGGGGCACCTACAATGAGCAGTTCTTC
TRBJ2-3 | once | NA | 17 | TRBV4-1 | CASSQGWSGDSTDTQYF | TGCGCCAGCAGCCAAGGATGGAGCGGAGATAGCACAGATACGCAGTATTTT
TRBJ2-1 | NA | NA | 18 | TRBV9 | CASSVAPLGDWSNNEQFF | TGTGCCAGCAGCGTAGCCCCCCTGGGGGACTGGAGTAACAATGAGCAGTTCTTC
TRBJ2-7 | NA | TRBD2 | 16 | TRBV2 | CASRGTSGGLLYEQYF | TGTGCCAGCAGGGGGACTAGCGGGGGCCTCCTATACGAGCAGTACTTC
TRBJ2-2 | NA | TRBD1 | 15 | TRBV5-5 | CASSFRGQDTGELFF | TGTGCCAGCAGCTTTAGGGGGCAGGACACCGGGGAGCTGTTTTTT
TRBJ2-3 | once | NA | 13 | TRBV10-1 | CASSESLRDTQYF | TGCGCCAGCAGTGAGTCGTTGAGGGATACGCAGTATTTT
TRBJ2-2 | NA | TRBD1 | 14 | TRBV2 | CASSAQQGAGELFF | TGTGCCAGCAGTGCCCAACAGGGGGCCGGGGAGCTGTTTTTT
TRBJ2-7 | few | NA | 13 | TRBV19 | CASSTIDSYEQYF | TGTGCCAGTAGTACTATCGACAGCTACGAGCAGTACTTC
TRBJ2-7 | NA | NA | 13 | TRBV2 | CASSEYQGLQQYF | TGTGCCAGCAGTGAATATCAGGGTCTCCAGCAGTACTTC
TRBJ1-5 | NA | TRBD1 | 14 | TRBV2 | CASSDQGGPQPQHF | TGTGCCAGCAGTGATCAGGGGGGACCGCAGCCCCAGCATTTT
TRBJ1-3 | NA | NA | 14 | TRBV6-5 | CASSPTGFRNTIYF | TGTGCCAGCAGTCCCACAGGGTTTCGGAACACCATATATTTT
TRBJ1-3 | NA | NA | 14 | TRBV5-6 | CASQRQGSGNTIYF | TGTGCCAGCCAGAGGCAGGGCTCTGGAAACACCATATATTTT
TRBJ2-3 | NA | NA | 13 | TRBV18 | CASSPSFTDTQYF | TGTGCCAGCTCACCTTCCTTCACAGATACGCAGTATTTT
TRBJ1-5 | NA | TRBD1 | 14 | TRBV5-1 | CASSTGQGDQPQHF | TGCGCCAGCAGCACCGGACAGGGGGATCAGCCCCAGCATTTT
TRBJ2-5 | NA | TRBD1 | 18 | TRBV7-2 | CASTPLPKGAWYQETQYF | TGTGCCAGCACCCCTCTCCCGAAGGGGGCTTGGTACCAAGAGACCCAGTACTTC
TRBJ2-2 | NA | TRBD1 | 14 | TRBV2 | CASGLAQGIGELFF | TGTGCATCAGGTTTGGCACAGGGGATCGGGGAGCTGTTTTTT
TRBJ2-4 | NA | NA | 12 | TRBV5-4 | CASSLDRDIQYF | TGTGCCAGCAGCTTAGATCGAGACATTCAGTACTTC
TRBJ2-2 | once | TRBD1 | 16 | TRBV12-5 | CASGSHRGDGTGELFF | TGTGCTAGTGGTTCACACAGGGGCGATGGCACCGGGGAGCTGTTTTTT
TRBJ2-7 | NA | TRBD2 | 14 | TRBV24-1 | CATSARDYTYEQYF | TGTGCCACCAGCGCTCGGGACTATACCTACGAGCAGTACTTC
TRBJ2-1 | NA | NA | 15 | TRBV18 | CASSPYRDIWNEQFF | TGTGCCAGCTCACCTTACAGGGATATATGGAATGAGCAGTTCTTC
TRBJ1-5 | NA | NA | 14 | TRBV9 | CASSVDVSSQPQHF | TGTGCCAGCAGCGTAGATGTATCCAGTCAGCCCCAGCATTTT
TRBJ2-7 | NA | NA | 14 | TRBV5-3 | CARSLAPGNNEQYF | TGTGCCAGAAGCTTGGCGCCAGGGAACAACGAGCAGTACTTC
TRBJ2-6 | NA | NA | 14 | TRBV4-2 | CASSPSSGANVLTF | TGTGCCAGCAGCCCCAGTTCTGGGGCCAACGTCCTGACTTTC
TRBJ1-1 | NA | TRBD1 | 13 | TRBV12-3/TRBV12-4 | CASSVGTGAEAFF | TGTGCCAGCAGTGTCGGGACAGGGGCTGAAGCTTTCTTT
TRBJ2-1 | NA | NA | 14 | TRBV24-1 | CATSDARTAQTQFF | TGTGCCACCAGTGATGCCCGGACAGCCCAGACCCAGTTCTTC
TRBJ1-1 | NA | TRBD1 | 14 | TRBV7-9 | CASSLDQGDTEAFF | TGTGCCAGCAGCTTAGATCAGGGGGACACTGAAGCTTTCTTT
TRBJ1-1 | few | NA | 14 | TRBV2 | CASAGTTSNTEAFF | TGTGCCAGCGCCGGGACAACCTCAAACACTGAAGCTTTCTTT